Below, 5 T cell receptor beta chains from the same sample are listed, as sequenced in a study of response to subunit inactivated influenza vaccine. Via MiXCR, TCRdb re-called the RT-PCR reads, giving one row per CDR3 protein. The top ten hold 10% to 15% of the sample, which has 400,000 to 650,000 distinct CDR3 sequences, approximately 7.7% seen once. The sequenced sample was PBMCs from blood, obtained less than 30 months after vaccination. The receptors derive from a man in his fifties or sixties who received an inactivated influenza vaccine.

A few counts support this clonotype. The CDR3 loop reads CASSLGGGNTDTQYF. In DNA, the CDR3 is TGTGCCAGCAGCCTGGGGGGCGGGAACACAGATACGCAGTATTTT. The V and J genes are TRBV3-1 and TRBJ2-3; D tentatively reads TRBD1 or TRBD2 (6 bases each). Trimming removed 4 bases at V and 2 bases at J, with 13 bases between. The germline V gene encodes CDR1 LGHDT and CDR2 YNNKEL (reference sequence). This CDR3 has 15 residues.

The chain recombines TRBV29-1 with TRBJ1-1; 7 nucleotides align to TRBD1. This CDR3 is built from 15 residues. Per germline, CDR1 SQVTM and CDR2 ANQGSEA. V lost 1 base to trimming and J lost 4 bases; unmatched junction nucleotides: 9. The CDR3 sequence is CSVEAYRGRRTEAFF. CDR3 sequence (DNA): TGCAGCGTTGAAGCGTATAGGGGGCGTCGCACTGAAGCTTTCTTT.

This chain connects TRBV5-1 to TRBJ2-1, with TRBD2 identical over 15 bases. This CDR3 is 17 amino acids long. Germline trimming cut 2 bases from V and 5 bases from J; bases unmatched to any gene: 5. Germline CDR1 is SGHRS and CDR2 is YFSETQ. DNA of the CDR3: TGCGCCAGCAGCTTAGGGACTAGCGGGGGGCCTAACAATGAGCAGTTCTTC. The encoded protein is CASSLGTSGGPNNEQFF. Filled out from reference TRBV5-1 and TRBJ2-1, the complete variable domain reads KAGVTQTPRYLIKTRGQQVTLSCSPISGHRSVSWYQQTPGQGLQFLFEYFSETQRNKGNFPGRFSGRQFSNSRSEMNVSTLELGDSALYLCASSLGTSGGPNNEQFFGPGTRLTVL.

Worth noting for this clonotype: A much larger clone is a single base away; this may be a read error. The rearrangement joins TRBV11-2 to TRBJ2-1; TRBD1 might be the D (5 bases). Germline CDR1 SGHAT, CDR2 FQNNGV. This CDR3 has 13 residues. The CDR3 DNA follows: TGTGCCAGCAGCTTAGAAGGGGCAATTGAGCAGGTCTTC. Its protein is CASSLEGAIEQVF.

As regards this clonotype: A much larger clone sits a single nucleotide away, making a read error possible. This sequence joins TRBV5-1 and TRBJ2-2; a weak D match, TRBD2 (6 bases). Trimming took 4 bases from V and 10 from J, leaving 20 bases between them. CDR1 SGHRS and CDR2 YFSETQ come from the germline V gene. The CDR3 covers 15 residues. The CDR3 loop is CASSGHLSGPEELFF. CDR3 nucleotide sequence: TGCGCCAGCAGCGGACACCTAAGCGGGCCCGAGGAGCTGTTTTTT.